This T cell receptor beta chain was obtained from a study of PD-L1 blockade in urothelial cancer. Overall study context: Atezolizumab (1,200 mg intravenously every 3 weeks) began in the mid-2010s for patients. In terms of prior chemotherapy, patients had received 0 to 3 regimens. Analyzed time points were 3 weeks (second dose) and 6 weeks after therapy began. Median T cell yield per blood sample was more than 120,000 cells.

Assay: immunoSEQ multiplex PCR; the TCRdb copy retains only in-frame clones and omits some. The data show roughly 40,000 clones, with approximately 77% seen just once and around 2.5% held by the top ten. CDR1 and CDR2 (germline): MDHEN, SYDVKM. The CDR3 is 15 amino acids. Trimming took 7 bases from V and 5 from J; bases not matched to a gene: 11. The chain recombines TRBV28 with TRBJ1-5; 7 nucleotides match TRBD1. The TCR was taken from a man between 70 and 80 years old with urothelial cancer. The sample was PBMCs, taken around atezolizumab (anti-PD-L1) treatment. The CDR3 protein is CASTLDRDVYQPQHF. The CDR3 DNA follows: TGTGCCAGCACCCTCGACAGGGATGTTTATCAGCCCCAGCATTTT.